The clone carrying this TCR beta chain was counted a single time. What it recognizes is unknown. The sample comes from a study of T cells in Graves' hyperthyroidism and ophthalmopathy. RNA transcripts yielded amplified TCR beta CDR3 regions. The study used the HTBI primer set for a first-round RT-PCR of the TCR CDR3. TCRdb called the multiplex PCR reads again in MiXCR, with one record for every CDR3 protein. The sample yields hundreds of thousands of distinct CDR3 sequences, nearly 15% seen once. Findings and caveats of the study: Blood also carried most thyroid clonotypes expanded above 0.001.

Clinical symptoms, serum thyroxine, TRAb, thyroid ultrasound and orbital computed tomography established diagnosis. The material sequenced was blood. The origin of this receptor is a woman between 55 and 75 years old with Graves' ophthalmopathy.

The DNA for the CDR3 is TGCGCCAGCAGCGCCGGGGGTGGCGGGAGAACAGATACGCAGTATTTT. Its protein product is CASSAGGGGRTDTQYF. The rearrangement uses TRBV5-1 and TRBJ2-3; 7 positions agree with TRBD2. The CDR3 spans 16 residues. The germline V gene encodes CDR1 SGHRS and CDR2 YFSETQ. J lost 3 bases, V lost 4 bases, and 11 bases had no gene match. Combining the CDR3 with reference TRBV5-1 and TRBJ2-3 gives the whole variable domain KAGVTQTPRYLIKTRGQQVTLSCSPISGHRSVSWYQQTPGQGLQFLFEYFSETQRNKGNFPGRFSGRQFSNSRSEMNVSTLELGDSALYLCASSAGGGGRTDTQYFGPGTRLTVL.